The rows below give T cell receptor beta chains drawn from one sample of a study of cytomegalovirus exposure and HLA in healthy donors. Some clones are missing from TCRdb's copy, which holds only in-frame ones; the method was immunoSEQ multiplex PCR. The repertoire includes more than 250,000 clones, around 87% of them detected once, and 1.2% sits in the top ten. Material for sequencing was PBMCs. Receptors were obtained from a woman under 40 in good health and CMV-seropositive. Both conserved end residues are part of each CDR3. D genes are given only for firm matches. Rows give clone size only sometimes, using once, few, many, or a class for an expanded clone.

clone size,D gene,V gene,J gene,CDR3 DNA,CDR3 protein
-,-,TRBV27,TRBJ1-6,TGTGCCAGCAGTTTATCTGAGGGCGGTTATTCACCCCTCCACTTT,CASSLSEGGYSPLHF
-,TRBD1,TRBV29-1,TRBJ2-3,TGCAGCGTTGAAAGGGACAGGGCTCGCCCAGATACGCAGTATTTT,CSVERDRARPDTQYF
-,-,TRBV4-3,TRBJ2-6,TGCGCCAGCAGCCAAGATTTGATCGGGATGACGTCTGGGGCCAACGTCCTGACTTTC,CASSQDLIGMTSGANVLTF
-,-,TRBV2,TRBJ1-4,TGTGCCAGCAGCTTGAGGAAAGGAGGTAATGAAAAACTGTTTTTT,CASSLRKGGNEKLFF
-,TRBD2,TRBV27,TRBJ2-7,TGTGCCAGCAGTTTAGCGGCTAGCGGGGCTTACGAGCAGTACTTC,CASSLAASGAYEQYF
-,-,TRBV19,TRBJ2-7,TGTGCCAGTAGTATTGCCCGAACAGGATTTTACGAGCAGTACTTC,CASSIARTGFYEQYF
-,-,TRBV29-1,TRBJ1-1,TGCAGCGTTGTTGGGACTCAATTGCGGGAAGCTTTCTTT,CSVVGTQLREAFF
once,-,TRBV5-4,TRBJ2-1,TGTGCCAGCAGCTTCGGACAGAGTCCCCTCAATGAGCAGTTCTTC,CASSFGQSPLNEQFF
-,-,TRBV25-1,TRBJ1-1,TGTGCCAGCAAGAATCGGAGGGAGGATCGGGCTTTCTTT,CASKNRREDRAFF
once,-,TRBV6-5,TRBJ2-5,TGTGCCAGCAGCCGGACTTGGCGAGAAGCCCAGTACTTC,CASSRTWREAQYF
-,-,TRBV15,TRBJ2-4,TGTGCCACCAGCAGAGACAAAAAGGGGCTAGCTGGAGCCAAAAACATTCAGTACTTC,CATSRDKKGLAGAKNIQYF
-,-,TRBV5-4,TRBJ1-5,TGTGCCAGCAGCTTGATCGGTCAGCCCCAGCATTTT,CASSLIGQPQHF
-,-,TRBV4-1,TRBJ2-2,TGCGCCAGCAGCCAAGGAGTCAAGGTTTTCGGGGAGCTGTTTTTT,CASSQGVKVFGELFF
few,-,TRBV19,TRBJ1-2,-,CASSIVLGTGYYGYTF
-,-,TRBV5-6,TRBJ2-4,TGTGCCAGCAGCTTCACATTGGTAGCCAAAAACATTCAGTACTTC,CASSFTLVAKNIQYF
-,TRBD1,TRBV6-5,TRBJ2-4,TGTGCCAGCAGTTACGCCAGGACAGGGGGCGATAACATTCAGTACTTC,CASSYARTGGDNIQYF
-,-,TRBV7-8,TRBJ2-7,TGTGCCAGCAGCCTAAAAGGACAGCCCCTTGTGGACGAGCAGTACTTC,CASSLKGQPLVDEQYF
-,-,TRBV6-5,TRBJ2-2,TGTGCCACCATCCAGGGTCCTTGGGCCGGGGAGCTGTTTTTT,CATIQGPWAGELFF
-,-,TRBV6-5,TRBJ1-5,TGTGCCAGCAGTTACACAAGGTATAGCAATCAGCCCCAGCATTTT,CASSYTRYSNQPQHF
-,TRBD1,TRBV7-3,TRBJ1-5,TGTGCCAGCAGCTTACCGGGACAGGGCGCTCAGCCCCAGCATTTT,CASSLPGQGAQPQHF
-,TRBD2,TRBV2,TRBJ2-1,TGTGCCTGGGAGGGCGGGAAGGATGAGCAGTTCTTC,CAWEGGKDEQFF
-,TRBD1,TRBV2,TRBJ2-7,TGTGCCAGCAGCACCGGGACAGGGGGCTTCTACGAGCAGTACTTC,CASSTGTGGFYEQYF
-,TRBD1,TRBV13,TRBJ1-2,TGTGCCAGCAGCGCTAGTAGGGGACAGGGGGTTCCTGGCTACACCTTC,CASSASRGQGVPGYTF
-,-,TRBV5-1,TRBJ2-3,TGCGCCAGCAGCTTGGCGGCAGATACGCAGTATTTT,CASSLAADTQYF
-,-,TRBV6-4,TRBJ2-3,TGTGCCAGCAGTGACTCGCATAGCACAGATACGCAGTATTTT,CASSDSHSTDTQYF
-,-,TRBV6-1,TRBJ2-6,TGTGCCAGCAGTGTCCGACAGGCGACGAGGGGTGGGGCCAACGTCCTGACTTTC,CASSVRQATRGGANVLTF
once,-,TRBV19,TRBJ1-5,TGTGCCAGTAGTATAGAATGGAGGGAACATCAGCCCCAGCATTTT,CASSIEWREHQPQHF
-,-,TRBV7-2,TRBJ1-5,TGTGCCAGCAGCTTAGTCAATCACGAAAATCAGCCCCAGCATTTT,CASSLVNHENQPQHF
-,TRBD2,TRBV6-5,TRBJ2-5,TGTGCCAGCAACCAGCGGGGTGGGGAGACCCAGTACTTC,CASNQRGGETQYF
once,-,TRBV4-3,TRBJ2-7,TGCGCCAGCAGCCAAGTTCTCGGGTACCCCTCCTACGAGCAGTACTTC,CASSQVLGYPSYEQYF
-,TRBD2,TRBV18,TRBJ2-7,TGTGCCAGCTCACCACTGCCGGCTAGCGGACCCTACGAGCAGTACTTC,CASSPLPASGPYEQYF
-,TRBD1,TRBV2,TRBJ1-5,TGTGCCAGCAGTGAAAATCGACAGGGGGCCGGCAATCAGCCCCAGCATTTT,CASSENRQGAGNQPQHF
-,-,TRBV30,TRBJ2-4,TGTGCCTGGAGTGAAACGAAAAACATTCAGTACTTC,CAWSETKNIQYF
-,TRBD2,TRBV7-9,TRBJ2-3,TGTGCCAGCAGCACGACCCTTGGGCTAGCGGGAGGTGGCACAGATACGCAGTATTTT,CASSTTLGLAGGGTDTQYF
-,-,TRBV4-3,TRBJ1-2,TGCGCCAGCAGCCTAACCGGGGGCGGGAACTATGGCTACACCTTC,CASSLTGGGNYGYTF
-,-,TRBV6-5,TRBJ1-3,TGTGCCAGCAGTTACTCGCCAGACCCAGGAAACACCATATATTTT,CASSYSPDPGNTIYF
-,-,TRBV27,TRBJ2-1,TGTGCCAGCAGTTTAGCGCCGAGCTCCTACAATGAGCAGTTCTTC,CASSLAPSSYNEQFF
few,-,TRBV18,TRBJ1-5,TGTGCCAGCTCACCAAGGGTGGGCAATCAGCCCCAGCATTTT,CASSPRVGNQPQHF
-,-,TRBV7-6,TRBJ1-3,TGTGCCAGCAGCTTAGGGGGGGCCTCGGGAAACACCATATATTTT,CASSLGGASGNTIYF